Listed below are T cell receptor beta chains from one sample, sequenced in a study of identical twins. TCRdb fed the 5' RACE reads into MiXCR, producing one record per CDR3 protein. The sample includes hundreds of thousands of distinct CDR3 sequences, around an eighth of them seen just once. The same sample was also studied in work on yellow fever vaccine responses in identical twins.

The specimen was PBMCs. The receptors here all came from a woman aged 18 to 35 in good health. The CDR3 runs from the conserved cysteine through the conserved F or W. Fields, in order: CDR3 protein, CDR3 DNA, D gene, clone size, V gene, J gene. D genes are given only for firm matches. Only some rows state a clone size, as once, few, many or a class for expanded clones.

CDR3aa: CATSSAVKTGGSPLHF; CDR3nt: TGTGCCACCAGCAGTGCCGTGAAGACAGGTGGATCACCCCTCCACTTT; d_gene: -; abundance: few; v_gene: TRBV15; j_gene: TRBJ1-6
CDR3aa: CSAPPRGAIGELFF; CDR3nt: TGCAGTGCCCCACCCCGGGGTGCTATCGGGGAGCTGTTTTTT; d_gene: -; abundance: few; v_gene: TRBV20-1; j_gene: TRBJ2-2
CDR3aa: CSAPGPNGNIQYF; CDR3nt: TGCAGTGCTCCAGGCCCAAATGGAAACATTCAGTACTTC; d_gene: -; abundance: -; v_gene: TRBV20-1; j_gene: TRBJ2-4
CDR3aa: CASSLESSGGNQPQHF; CDR3nt: TGCGCCAGCAGCTTGGAGTCTTCAGGGGGCAATCAGCCCCAGCATTTT; d_gene: -; abundance: -; v_gene: TRBV5-1; j_gene: TRBJ1-5
CDR3aa: CSARDRENTEAFF; CDR3nt: TGCAGTGCTAGGGACAGGGAGAACACTGAAGCTTTCTTT; d_gene: TRBD1; abundance: -; v_gene: TRBV20-1; j_gene: TRBJ1-1
CDR3aa: CASSQEEGWATQYF; CDR3nt: TGTGCCAGCAGCCAAGAAGAGGGCTGGGCTACGCAGTATTTT; d_gene: -; abundance: few; v_gene: TRBV4-2; j_gene: TRBJ2-3
CDR3aa: CASSIGQLYNEQFF; CDR3nt: TGTGCCAGTAGTATTGGTCAGTTATACAATGAGCAGTTCTTC; d_gene: -; abundance: few; v_gene: TRBV19; j_gene: TRBJ2-1
CDR3aa: CAIKRDRGRETQYF; CDR3nt: TGTGCCATCAAACGGGACAGGGGGCGAGAGACCCAGTACTTC; d_gene: TRBD1; abundance: -; v_gene: TRBV10-3; j_gene: TRBJ2-5
CDR3aa: CASSPLNRQGNTEAFF; CDR3nt: TGTGCCAGCTCACCACTTAACAGACAGGGGAACACTGAAGCTTTCTTT; d_gene: TRBD1; abundance: -; v_gene: TRBV18; j_gene: TRBJ1-1
CDR3aa: CASSSTGFRSGANVLTF; CDR3nt: TGTGCCAGCAGTTCGACAGGGTTTCGCTCTGGGGCCAACGTCCTGACTTTC; d_gene: TRBD1; abundance: -; v_gene: TRBV12-3/TRBV12-4; j_gene: TRBJ2-6
CDR3aa: CASSRQGQQSETQYF; CDR3nt: TGTGCCAGCAGTCGACAGGGGCAACAGTCGGAGACCCAGTACTTC; d_gene: TRBD1; abundance: few; v_gene: TRBV12-3/TRBV12-4; j_gene: TRBJ2-5
CDR3aa: CASSEEANQPQHF; CDR3nt: TGTGCCAGCAGTGAAGAAGCCAATCAGCCCCAGCATTTT; d_gene: -; abundance: -; v_gene: TRBV2; j_gene: TRBJ1-5
CDR3aa: CASSNDRGLTAFF; CDR3nt: TGTGCCAGCAGTAACGACAGGGGGTTGACAGCTTTCTTT; d_gene: TRBD1; abundance: many; v_gene: TRBV27; j_gene: TRBJ1-1
CDR3aa: CATSRHTSGGSTDTQYF; CDR3nt: TGTGCCACCAGCAGGCACACTAGCGGGGGTAGCACAGATACGCAGTATTTT; d_gene: TRBD2; abundance: -; v_gene: TRBV15; j_gene: TRBJ2-3
CDR3aa: CSASHGTGVYEQYF; CDR3nt: TGCAGTGCTTCCCACGGGACAGGGGTTTACGAGCAGTACTTC; d_gene: TRBD1; abundance: few; v_gene: TRBV20-1; j_gene: TRBJ2-7
CDR3aa: CASGLVPFYGERASSYEQYF; CDR3nt: TGTGCTAGTGGTTTGGTCCCTTTTTACGGTGAGCGGGCGAGCTCCTACGAGCAGTACTTC; d_gene: -; abundance: -; v_gene: TRBV12-5; j_gene: TRBJ2-7
CDR3aa: CASSFRGGDTQYF; CDR3nt: TGCGCCAGCAGCTTTCGGGGCGGCGATACGCAGTATTTT; d_gene: -; abundance: once; v_gene: TRBV5-1; j_gene: TRBJ2-3
CDR3aa: CASSEETRYEQYF; CDR3nt: TGCGCCAGCAGTGAAGAGACTAGATACGAGCAGTACTTC; d_gene: -; abundance: -; v_gene: TRBV10-2; j_gene: TRBJ2-7
CDR3aa: CASSQGQINQPQHF; CDR3nt: TGTGCCAGCAGCCAGGGACAGATCAATCAGCCCCAGCATTTT; d_gene: TRBD1; abundance: few; v_gene: TRBV3-1; j_gene: TRBJ1-5
CDR3aa: CAISEASSGSGYEQYF; CDR3nt: TGTGCCATCAGTGAGGCCTCTAGCGGGAGCGGCTACGAGCAGTACTTC; d_gene: TRBD2; abundance: few; v_gene: TRBV10-3; j_gene: TRBJ2-7
CDR3aa: CASSFFQGQETQYF; CDR3nt: TGTGCCAGCAGTTTCTTCCAGGGACAAGAGACCCAGTACTTC; d_gene: -; abundance: few; v_gene: TRBV12-3/TRBV12-4; j_gene: TRBJ2-5
CDR3aa: CASSYRGTSGSSYNEQFF; CDR3nt: TGTGCCAGCAGTTACCGTGGGACTAGCGGGAGCTCCTACAATGAGCAGTTCTTC; d_gene: TRBD2; abundance: few; v_gene: TRBV6-5; j_gene: TRBJ2-1